This TCR beta chain stems from a study of blood T cells in healthy people across ages. A remark on this clonotype: Antigen: not known.

Study findings and constraints: Higher diversity, along with more naive CD4+ cells, distinguished long-lived donors from aged donors. Because sorting was not performed, PBMCs prevented conclusive naive versus antigen-experienced comparison. Because donor CMV status was unknown, expanded clonotype changes were possibly confounded. Diversity was estimated from one million T cells, and these estimates were considered underestimates.

For the second PCR, which ran for about 7 to 12 cycles, a sample-barcoded 5' primer and a J-beta primer mix were used. TCRdb re-analysed the 5' RACE reads in MiXCR, keeping a single row per CDR3 protein. Seen here are 1.8 million or so distinct CDR3 sequences, 30% to 40% observed once, and the top ten hold roughly 24%. This sequence originates from a human donor in good health. The sequenced sample consisted of blood.

CDR3 bases: TGCAGCGCCAATATCAGGGGGCGACAGTACTTC. Encoded protein: CSANIRGRQYF. The genes are TRBV29-1 and TRBJ2-5; 8 nucleotides match TRBD1. Germline V gene sequence: CDR1 SQVTM, CDR2 ANQGSEA. This CDR3 contains 11 residues. Trimming cost V 7 bases and J 11 bases; bases outside gene matches: 9.